This T cell receptor (beta chain) was retrieved from a study of shared clonotypes between healthy human individuals. Sequencing used immunoSEQ multiplex PCR; TCRdb keeps in-frame clones, though not all of them. The table has a few hundred thousand clones, 77% seen once. Germline-derived CDR1 and CDR2 are SGHAT and FQNNGV. This CDR3 comprises 15 residues. J lost 2 bases, V lost 5 bases, and 7 bases had no gene match. This chain links TRBV11-2 with TRBJ2-3; 7 bases line up with TRBD2. This sequence was found in a woman aged 40-49 years in good health. Some clones in this sample may be carry-over from other donors' samples. The sample consisted of PBMCs. The DNA for the CDR3 is TGTGCCAGCAGCCCCGGCGGGGGTAACACAGATACGCAGTATTTT. Translation: CASSPGGGNTDTQYF.